These T cell receptor beta chains were read from a single sample in a study of blood T cell repertoires in COVID-19. Assay used: immunoSEQ multiplex PCR; TCRdb lists only in-frame clones, some missing. This sample yields more than 100,000 clones, of which more than 60% are seen a single time; approximately 2.4% belongs to the top ten. The sample was peripheral blood. These receptors were obtained from a man in his 70s with acute or convalescent COVID-19. Each CDR3 is given with its conserved first and last residue. A D gene is named only where the DNA matches it firmly. A clone size is listed for some rows: how often the clone was seen (once, few, many), or a class if it is expanded.

j_call: TRBJ2-7; d_call: TRBD1; cdr3_length: 14; v_call: TRBV11-3; clone_size: -; cdr3_aa: CASSFSGQGTEQYF; cdr3_nt: TGTGCCAGCAGCTTTTCAGGACAGGGGACCGAGCAGTACTTC
j_call: TRBJ1-5; d_call: -; cdr3_length: 16; v_call: TRBV4-1; clone_size: -; cdr3_aa: CASSRGGQGPRQPQHF; cdr3_nt: TGCGCCAGCAGCCGCGGCGGGCAGGGGCCGAGGCAGCCCCAGCATTTT
j_call: TRBJ2-5; d_call: TRBD1; cdr3_length: 18; v_call: TRBV14; clone_size: few; cdr3_aa: CASSRWDTGTDPKETQYF; cdr3_nt: TGTGCCAGCAGCCGCTGGGATACCGGGACAGACCCAAAAGAGACCCAGTACTTC
j_call: TRBJ2-7; d_call: -; cdr3_length: 15; v_call: TRBV7-2; clone_size: -; cdr3_aa: CASSGRGGGPYEQYF; cdr3_nt: TGTGCCAGCAGCGGCCGGGGAGGGGGTCCCTACGAGCAGTACTTC
j_call: TRBJ2-7; d_call: TRBD1; cdr3_length: 13; v_call: TRBV7-2; clone_size: -; cdr3_aa: CASSHRTGREQYF; cdr3_nt: TGTGCCAGCAGCCACCGGACAGGAAGGGAGCAGTACTTC
j_call: TRBJ2-7; d_call: TRBD2; cdr3_length: 18; v_call: TRBV5-1; clone_size: -; cdr3_aa: CASSSILPGLAGSYEQYF; cdr3_nt: TGCGCCAGCAGCTCCATTTTACCGGGACTAGCGGGCTCCTACGAGCAGTACTTC
j_call: TRBJ1-6; d_call: TRBD1; cdr3_length: 14; v_call: TRBV11-3; clone_size: -; cdr3_aa: CASSPYQGGSPLHF; cdr3_nt: TGTGCCAGCAGCCCCTACCAGGGGGGCTCACCCCTCCACTTT
j_call: TRBJ2-5; d_call: TRBD2; cdr3_length: 18; v_call: TRBV4-1; clone_size: -; cdr3_aa: CASSPGLAGSAVQETQYF; cdr3_nt: TGCGCCAGCAGTCCTGGACTAGCGGGGTCGGCGGTTCAGGAGACCCAGTACTTC
j_call: TRBJ2-1; d_call: TRBD2; cdr3_length: 16; v_call: TRBV6-5; clone_size: -; cdr3_aa: CASSYSVAGGYNEQFF; cdr3_nt: TGTGCCAGCAGTTATTCCGTCGCGGGGGGGTACAATGAGCAGTTCTTC
j_call: TRBJ1-1; d_call: -; cdr3_length: 15; v_call: TRBV9; clone_size: -; cdr3_aa: CASSVDQRRVEGAFF; cdr3_nt: TGTGCCAGCAGCGTAGATCAGAGGAGGGTTGAAGGAGCTTTCTTT
j_call: TRBJ2-7; d_call: -; cdr3_length: 15; v_call: TRBV4-3; clone_size: -; cdr3_aa: CASSQAQGNTYEQYF; cdr3_nt: TGCGCCAGCAGCCAAGCTCAGGGGAACACCTACGAGCAGTACTTC
j_call: TRBJ2-3; d_call: -; cdr3_length: 15; v_call: TRBV6-5; clone_size: -; cdr3_aa: CASSYSEGSTDTQYF; cdr3_nt: TGTGCCAGCAGTTACTCGGAGGGTAGCACAGATACGCAGTATTTT
j_call: TRBJ1-5; d_call: -; cdr3_length: 14; v_call: TRBV10-1; clone_size: -; cdr3_aa: CASRRTRSNQPQHF; cdr3_nt: TGCGCCAGCAGAAGGACAAGAAGCAATCAGCCCCAGCATTTT
j_call: TRBJ1-5; d_call: -; cdr3_length: 12; v_call: TRBV10-3; clone_size: -; cdr3_aa: CAISEAQGGQHF; cdr3_nt: TGTGCCATCAGTGAGGCGCAAGGGGGCCAGCATTTT
j_call: TRBJ1-2; d_call: TRBD1; cdr3_length: 14; v_call: TRBV24-1; clone_size: -; cdr3_aa: CATSERQGLWGYTF; cdr3_nt: TGTGCCACCAGTGAGAGACAGGGGCTTTGGGGCTACACCTTC
j_call: TRBJ1-6; d_call: TRBD1; cdr3_length: 16; v_call: TRBV7-2; clone_size: -; cdr3_aa: CASSFGQGAHNSPLHF; cdr3_nt: TGTGCCAGCAGCTTCGGACAGGGGGCCCATAATTCACCCCTCCACTTT
j_call: TRBJ2-3; d_call: -; cdr3_length: 14; v_call: TRBV9; clone_size: -; cdr3_aa: CASSVGLAEDTQYF; cdr3_nt: TGTGCCAGCAGCGTAGGGCTAGCAGAAGATACGCAGTATTTT
j_call: TRBJ1-1; d_call: TRBD1; cdr3_length: 14; v_call: TRBV6-5; clone_size: few; cdr3_aa: CASRQPGGVTEAFF; cdr3_nt: TGTGCCAGCAGGCAACCAGGGGGCGTTACTGAAGCTTTCTTT
j_call: TRBJ2-5; d_call: -; cdr3_length: 15; v_call: TRBV5-6; clone_size: -; cdr3_aa: CASSRGLARGETQYF; cdr3_nt: TGTGCCAGCAGCCGCGGACTCGCTCGAGGGGAGACCCAGTACTTC
j_call: TRBJ1-6; d_call: -; cdr3_length: 14; v_call: TRBV6-5; clone_size: -; cdr3_aa: CASSPTGNNSPLHF; cdr3_nt: TGTGCCAGCAGTCCAACAGGAAATAATTCACCCCTCCACTTT
j_call: TRBJ1-2; d_call: -; cdr3_length: 18; v_call: TRBV7-8; clone_size: -; cdr3_aa: CASSLPSGGVEGVYGYTF; cdr3_nt: TGTGCCAGCAGCTTACCCTCTGGAGGGGTTGAGGGTGTATATGGCTACACCTTC
j_call: TRBJ1-2; d_call: -; cdr3_length: 15; v_call: TRBV5-4; clone_size: few; cdr3_aa: CATLPGGGDNYGYTF; cdr3_nt: TGTGCCACCCTCCCCGGTGGAGGGGACAACTATGGCTACACCTTC
j_call: TRBJ1-3; d_call: -; cdr3_length: 15; v_call: TRBV7-9; clone_size: -; cdr3_aa: CASSPDSFSGNTIYF; cdr3_nt: TGTGCCAGCAGCCCCGACAGCTTCTCTGGAAACACCATATATTTT
j_call: TRBJ2-2; d_call: TRBD1; cdr3_length: 16; v_call: TRBV18; clone_size: -; cdr3_aa: CASSPNTGGDTGELFF; cdr3_nt: TGTGCCAGCTCACCGAACACAGGGGGTGACACCGGGGAGCTGTTTTTT
j_call: TRBJ1-1; d_call: -; cdr3_length: 14; v_call: TRBV5-6; clone_size: few; cdr3_aa: CASSLAGGRTEAFF; cdr3_nt: TGTGCCAGCAGCTTGGCGGGGGGTCGGACTGAAGCTTTCTTT
j_call: TRBJ1-2; d_call: TRBD1; cdr3_length: 14; v_call: TRBV7-3; clone_size: -; cdr3_aa: CASSSTGVLGGYTF; cdr3_nt: TGTGCCAGCAGCTCGACAGGGGTTCTTGGCGGCTACACCTTC
j_call: TRBJ1-4; d_call: -; cdr3_length: 17; v_call: TRBV15; clone_size: -; cdr3_aa: CATSRPSRGQAAGKLFF; cdr3_nt: TGTGCCACCAGCAGACCGTCCAGAGGGCAGGCGGCTGGAAAACTGTTTTTT
j_call: TRBJ1-2; d_call: -; cdr3_length: 14; v_call: TRBV30; clone_size: -; cdr3_aa: CAWSIGGKAYGYTF; cdr3_nt: TGTGCCTGGAGTATTGGGGGCAAAGCCTATGGCTACACCTTC
j_call: TRBJ1-5; d_call: TRBD1; cdr3_length: 16; v_call: TRBV19; clone_size: -; cdr3_aa: CASSNRRQGGGQPQHF; cdr3_nt: TGTGCCAGTAGTAACCGAAGACAGGGCGGAGGACAGCCCCAGCATTTT
j_call: TRBJ2-5; d_call: TRBD2; cdr3_length: 17; v_call: TRBV9; clone_size: -; cdr3_aa: CASSPGTSGGPHQTQYF; cdr3_nt: TGTGCCAGCAGCCCGGGGACTAGCGGGGGGCCCCATCAGACCCAGTACTTC
j_call: TRBJ2-7; d_call: TRBD1; cdr3_length: 15; v_call: TRBV11-3; clone_size: -; cdr3_aa: CASSPGQGRIDEQYF; cdr3_nt: TGTGCCAGCAGCCCCGGACAGGGAAGAATCGACGAGCAGTACTTC
j_call: TRBJ1-4; d_call: TRBD1; cdr3_length: 16; v_call: TRBV10-3; clone_size: -; cdr3_aa: CAISESTGTGSEKLFF; cdr3_nt: TGTGCCATCAGTGAGTCCACCGGGACAGGGTCTGAAAAACTGTTTTTT
j_call: TRBJ1-2; d_call: -; cdr3_length: 12; v_call: TRBV12-3/TRBV12-4; clone_size: -; cdr3_aa: CASSFTHSRYTF; cdr3_nt: TGTGCCAGCAGTTTCACCCACTCCCGCTACACCTTC
j_call: TRBJ2-6; d_call: TRBD1; cdr3_length: 15; v_call: TRBV5-4; clone_size: once; cdr3_aa: CASSSTGAGANVLTF; cdr3_nt: TGTGCCAGCAGCTCAACAGGGGCTGGGGCCAACGTCCTGACTTTC
j_call: TRBJ1-1; d_call: -; cdr3_length: 14; v_call: TRBV5-1; clone_size: few; cdr3_aa: CASLKDSQNTEAFF; cdr3_nt: TGCGCCAGCCTAAAGGACAGCCAGAACACTGAAGCTTTCTTT
j_call: TRBJ1-1; d_call: -; cdr3_length: 15; v_call: TRBV5-1; clone_size: few; cdr3_aa: CASSLVIGGDTEAFF; cdr3_nt: TGCGCCAGCAGCTTGGTGATCGGGGGGGACACTGAAGCTTTCTTT
j_call: TRBJ1-6; d_call: TRBD1; cdr3_length: 14; v_call: TRBV6-5; clone_size: -; cdr3_aa: CASKRDREDSPLHF; cdr3_nt: TGTGCCAGCAAAAGGGACAGGGAGGACTCACCCCTCCACTTT
j_call: TRBJ1-2; d_call: -; cdr3_length: 13; v_call: TRBV18; clone_size: -; cdr3_aa: CASSPERYSGYTF; cdr3_nt: TGTGCCAGCTCACCAGAACGGTACAGTGGCTACACCTTC
j_call: TRBJ1-2; d_call: TRBD1; cdr3_length: 15; v_call: TRBV9; clone_size: once; cdr3_aa: CASSEGQGLYYGYTF; cdr3_nt: TGTGCCAGCAGCGAGGGACAGGGTCTTTACTATGGCTACACCTTC
j_call: TRBJ1-6; d_call: TRBD1; cdr3_length: 16; v_call: TRBV4-3; clone_size: -; cdr3_aa: CASSQDRTGRGSPLHF; cdr3_nt: TGCGCCAGCAGCCAAGACCGGACAGGGAGAGGATCACCCCTCCACTTT